This TCR beta chain originates from a study of CD8+CD57+ T cells in acquired aplastic anemia. Genomic DNA, serving as template, underwent TCR beta VDJ and CDR3 profiling. TCRdb redid the calling of the reads with MiXCR, one entry per CDR3 protein. This sample yields under 350,000 distinct CDR3 sequences, of which 56% are seen a single time; 1% to 1.5% belongs to the top ten. Patients selected for sequencing had displayed CD8+CD57+ cell expansion by flow cytometry. Severe acquired aplastic anemia was diagnosed in all patients. The sequencing sample was made of sorted CD4+, CD8+, or CD8+CD57+ T cells (not recorded which) from PBMCs. The TCR sequence derives from a human donor with aplastic anemia.

The CDR3 DNA follows: TGCAGTGCTAGGGACAGGGCCCAAGAGACCCAGTACTTC. It is translated as CSARDRAQETQYF. The chain employs TRBV20-1 and TRBJ2-5, with 8 positions matching TRBD1. This CDR3 comprises 13 residues. Per germline, CDR1 DFQATT and CDR2 SNEGSKA (reference sequence). V trimming: 3 bases; J trimming: 1 base; junction bases outside the gene matches: 1.